A single sample gave rise to the 22 T cell receptor beta chains below, sequenced in a study of blood T cell repertoires in COVID-19. Some clones are missing from TCRdb's copy, which holds only in-frame ones; the method was immunoSEQ multiplex PCR. This sample carries 150,000 to 200,000 clones, about 89% of them seen once, and the ten largest clones take 2.5% to 3%. The material sequenced was peripheral blood. These receptor sequences come from a man aged 55-75 years with acute or convalescent COVID-19.

This chain joins TRBV11-2 and TRBJ2-1; D is possibly TRBD1 (6 bases). The germline gives CDR1 SGHAT, CDR2 FQNNGV. The germline V and J ends were trimmed by 2 bases and 2 bases, with 10 bases remaining between them. The length of the CDR3 is 15 residues. CDR3 in DNA: TGTGCCAGCAGCTTAACGGACAGCCCCTACAATGAGCAGTTCTTC. Translating gives CASSLTDSPYNEQFF.

This clone was recorded once. The CDR3 nucleotides read TGTGCCAGCAGGTTGGACACTGGGGGCTACACCTTC. As protein: CASRLDTGGYTF. V is TRBV27 and J is TRBJ1-2; a weak D match, TRBD1 (5 bases). Germline assignment: CDR1 MNHEY and CDR2 SMNVEV (reference sequence). Trimming shortened V by 6 bases and J by 8 bases, and 13 bases separated the two germline ends. The CDR3 is 12 amino acids.

The chain has TRBV3-1 (or the pseudogene TRBV3-2) and TRBJ1-2, with D unresolved. The germline V gene has CDR1 LGHDT and CDR2 YNNKEL (reference sequence). This CDR3 region has 12 residues. With 5 bases removed from V and 8 bases from J, the gap between germline ends came to 12 bases. This CDR3 is CASSFLEAGYTF. CDR3 DNA sequence: TGTGCCAGCAGCTTCCTCGAGGCCGGCTACACCTTC.

The J gene is TRBJ2-1, the V gene TRBV7-2; the match to TRBD2 covers 13 bases. This CDR3 is 15 amino acids long. In germline, CDR1 is SGHTA, CDR2 FQGNSA. V shed 7 bases, J shed 6 bases, and the junction held 6 bases outside the gene matches. The CDR3 spells CASTLAGGSFNEQFF. CDR3 sequence (DNA): TGTGCCAGCACACTAGCGGGGGGGAGTTTCAATGAGCAGTTCTTC.

This clone was observed once. This chain uses TRBV5-6 with TRBJ1-2, with 8 bases matching TRBD1. The V gene's germline CDR1 is SGHDT and CDR2 YYEEEE. The J segment lost 9 bases and the V segment lost 4 bases, leaving 11 bases of the junction unmatched. This CDR3 is built from 14 residues. In nucleotides, the CDR3 is TGTGCCAGCAGCCAAACCGGGACAGGACTTCGCTACACCTTC. Encoded protein: CASSQTGTGLRYTF.

This clone is a singleton in its sample. The chain carries TRBV5-4 and TRBJ1-2, with TRBD1 matching over 9 bases. With V trimmed by 4 bases and J by 5 bases, 6 bases remained unmatched. CDR3 length: 14 residues. Germline CDR1 is SGHNT and CDR2 is YYREEE (reference sequence). As DNA, the CDR3 is TGTGCCAGCAGCGACCGGGACAGGGAATATGGCTACACCTTC. It is translated as CASSDRDREYGYTF.

V gene TRBV7-8 combines with J gene TRBJ1-1, with D perhaps TRBD1 (6 bases). CDR1 SGHVS and CDR2 FQNEAQ come from the germline V gene. The CDR3 consists of 14 residues. Between the trimmed V and J ends, which lost 5 bases and 1 base, there was a span of 11 bases. The CDR3 region is CASSPLGGNTEAFF. The CDR3 coding sequence is TGTGCCAGCAGCCCCCTAGGGGGGAACACTGAAGCTTTCTTT.

The chain joins TRBV6-4 to TRBJ2-1, with 7 bases aligning to TRBD2. Germline loops: CDR1 MRHNA, CDR2 SNTAGT. V lost 0 bases to trimming and J lost 9 bases; unmatched junction nucleotides: 8. The CDR3 covers 15 residues. The CDR3: CASSDSTPSGGEQFF. CDR3 bases: TGTGCCAGCAGTGACTCGACCCCCTCGGGGGGTGAGCAGTTCTTC.

Regarding this clone: Relative to the germline gene, one junction end is altered; a read error may explain this. The V gene is TRBV19, the J gene TRBJ1-6, with 9 bases that match TRBD1. The V gene's germline CDR1 is LNHDA and CDR2 SQIVND (reference sequence). The CDR3 sequence is 14 residues long. CDR3 DNA: TGTGCCAGTAGTAGTGACAGGGGGAATTCGCCCCTCCACTTT. Translated: CASSSDRGNSPLHF.

Only a few counts were recorded for this clone. This chain links TRBV5-1 with TRBJ2-3, with D tentatively TRBD1 (6 bases). Between the trimmed V and J ends, which lost 1 base and 1 base, there was a span of 13 bases. Germline CDR1 SGHRS, CDR2 YFSETQ. This CDR3 has 16 residues. The CDR3 sequence: CASSLNDRFGTDTQYF. CDR3 bases: TGCGCCAGCAGCTTGAATGACAGGTTCGGCACAGATACGCAGTATTTT.

The chain is built from TRBV19 and TRBJ2-3; perhaps TRBD1 as D (5 bases). The CDR3 consists of 13 residues. Germline CDR1 is LNHDA and CDR2 is SQIVND (reference sequence). Trimming left V 6 bases short and J 2 bases short, with 9 bases between. The CDR3 region has the DNA TGTGCCAGTAGAAGGGGTAACACAGATACGCAGTATTTT. Residues: CASRRGNTDTQYF. Combining the CDR3 with reference TRBV19 and TRBJ2-3 gives the whole variable domain DGGITQSPKYLFRKEGQNVTLSCEQNLNHDAMYWYRQDPGQGLRLIYYSQIVNDFQKGDIAEGYSVSREKKESFPLTVTSAQKNPTAFYLCASRRGNTDTQYFGPGTRLTVL.

The chain has TRBV30 and TRBJ1-2; D may be TRBD1 (5 bases). Germline lookup yields CDR1 GTSNPN and CDR2 SVGIG (reference sequence). The CDR3 loop spans 15 amino acids. The V gene lost 4 bases and the J gene lost 2 bases, with 17 bases spanning the gap. The CDR3 sequence is CAWINQQVSNYGYTF. The CDR3 nucleotides read TGTGCCTGGATTAACCAACAGGTTTCAAACTATGGCTACACCTTC. Variable domain in full (rest from reference TRBV30 and TRBJ1-2): SQTIHQWPATLVQPVGSPLSLECTVEGTSNPNLYWYRQAAGRGLQLLFYSVGIGQISSEVPQNLSASRPQDRQFILSSKKLLLSDSGFYLCAWINQQVSNYGYTFGSGTRLTVV.

This rearrangement joins TRBV3-1 (or the pseudogene TRBV3-2) to TRBJ1-6, with D hard to call. The CDR3 runs 15 residues. CDR1 and CDR2 (germline): LGHDT, YNNKEL (reference sequence). Trimming stripped 8 bases from V and 9 bases from J, with 20 bases between. CDR3 nucleotides: TGTGCCAGCTGCATCCGATCGGGGATGGGTTCACCCCTCCACTTT. It encodes CASCIRSGMGSPLHF.

This clone was observed once. J is TRBJ1-2 and V is TRBV6-1; tentative D call: TRBD1 (5 bases). Between the trimmed V and J ends, which lost 7 bases and 5 bases, there was a span of 8 bases. CDR1 and CDR2 (germline): MNHNS, SASEGT. The CDR3 spans 11 residues. The CDR3 DNA is TGTGCCAGCACCCAGGGTTATGGCTACACCTTC. Encoded protein: CASTQGYGYTF.

This rearrangement joins TRBV4-1 to TRBJ1-4; D gene ambiguous. The germline gives CDR1 MGHRA, CDR2 YSYEKL. The CDR3 covers 14 residues. V shed 1 base and J shed 8 bases, with 11 bases lying between them. CDR3 in DNA: TGCGCCAGCAGCCAAGGTGGCGGTGGGGAAAAACTGTTTTTT. Amino acid sequence: CASSQGGGGEKLFF.

This chain links TRBV5-1 with TRBJ1-1; tentatively, D is TRBD1 (5 bases). Deletions cut 0 bases from V and 5 bases from J, with 14 bases between. The CDR3 extends over 15 amino acids. The germline gives CDR1 SGHRS, CDR2 YFSETQ. Here the CDR3 DNA reads TGCGCCAGCAGCTTGGGACCGGGGGTGGGAACTGAAGCTTTCTTT. Its protein product is CASSLGPGVGTEAFF.

The chain couples TRBV27 to TRBJ1-1, with D maybe TRBD1 (6 bases). Germline V CDR1 and CDR2: MNHEY, SMNVEV (reference sequence). This CDR3 region has 15 residues. Trimming stripped 6 bases from V and 0 bases from J, with 14 bases between. The CDR3 DNA sequence: TGTGCCAGCAGGTCACAGGGCCGGGTGAACACTGAAGCTTTCTTT. This encodes CASRSQGRVNTEAFF.

The V gene is TRBV2, the J gene TRBJ1-2; the D is unclear. V was pared by 5 bases and J by 3 bases, with 13 bases between. Germline values: CDR1 SNHLY, CDR2 FYNNEI. The length of the CDR3 is 14 residues. The DNA for the CDR3 is TGTGCCAGCAGTCAAGACACCCCTGACTATGGCTACACCTTC. Translated: CASSQDTPDYGYTF.

This clone is a singleton in its sample. The V call is TRBV7-2, the J call TRBJ1-4; 7 bases match TRBD1. This CDR3 has 16 amino acids. Germline CDR1 and CDR2: SGHTA and FQGNSA. V lost 4 bases and J lost 0; bases outside the gene matches: 5. In DNA form, the CDR3 reads TGTGCCAGCAGCTGGACTCAGGGGGCAACTAATGAAAAACTGTTTTTT. Encoded protein: CASSWTQGATNEKLFF.

This chain joins TRBV5-1 and TRBJ2-2; TRBD2 aligns across 14 bases. In germline, CDR1 is SGHRS, CDR2 YFSETQ. J gave up 7 bases and V 5 bases, and 10 bases lay outside the gene matches. The CDR3 consists of 17 residues. This CDR3 reads CASSGLAGGVTSGELFF. In DNA form, the CDR3 reads TGCGCCAGCAGTGGACTAGCGGGGGGCGTGACTAGCGGGGAGCTGTTTTTT.

The V call is TRBV3-1 (or the pseudogene TRBV3-2), the J call TRBJ1-5, with 7 bases aligning to TRBD1. Germline CDR1 is LGHDT and CDR2 is YNNKEL (reference sequence). The trim removed 1 base at V and 5 bases at J, leaving 5 bases unmatched. This CDR3 has 15 residues. CDR3 bases: TGTGCCAGCAGCCAAGGGACAGGCCTGCATCAGCCCCAGCATTTT. Amino acid sequence: CASSQGTGLHQPQHF.

The V gene is TRBV12-3 or TRBV12-4, the J gene TRBJ1-2; the D is unclear. CDR3 size: 12 residues. Trimming removed 7 bases from V and 7 bases from J, with 13 bases in between. CDR3 sequence (DNA): TGTGCCAGCACCCACGGGGTTCTTGGCTACACCTTC. Translating it yields CASTHGVLGYTF.